The TCR beta chain described here comes from a study of blood T cell repertoires in COVID-19. Study at large: Spain, Italy and the United States supplied samples that represented acute and convalescent COVID-19. T cells, B-cell-depleted T cells, or PBMCs supplied cDNA or gDNA.

Germline trimming cut 8 bases from V and 4 bases from J; bases unmatched to any gene: 12. Germline V gene sequence: CDR1 LNHDA, CDR2 SQIVND (reference sequence). The CDR3 sequence is 17 residues long. Assay used: immunoSEQ multiplex PCR; TCRdb lists only in-frame clones, some missing. The sample carries 100,000 to 150,000 clones, around 83% recorded once. Sequencing used peripheral blood. This receptor was obtained from a woman in her 50s with acute or convalescent COVID-19. The V call is TRBV19, the J call TRBJ1-3; TRBD1 matches at 12 bases. The CDR3 DNA is TGTGCCAGTGCCCCCGGGACAGGGGGCGCGTACGGAAACACCATATATTTT. As protein: CASAPGTGGAYGNTIYF. Full variable domain (outside the CDR3, taken from reference TRBV19 and TRBJ1-3): DGGITQSPKYLFRKEGQNVTLSCEQNLNHDAMYWYRQDPGQGLRLIYYSQIVNDFQKGDIAEGYSVSREKKESFPLTVTSAQKNPTAFYLCASAPGTGGAYGNTIYFGEGSWLTVV.